These 20 T cell receptor beta chains originate from one sample sequenced in a study of OX40 agonist ivuxolimab in advanced cancers. TCRdb's table, derived via immunoSEQ multiplex PCR, lists solely in-frame clones and lacks some. The data contain 97,000 or so clones, around 91% of them singletons. Sequenced here: CD4+ or CD8+ T cells sorted from blood, sampled in a trial of the OX40 agonist ivuxolimab. All receptors derive from an adult with an advanced solid tumor such as melanoma, head and neck, liver or kidney cancer.

CDR3 residues: CASTRVGSLSSYNEQFF. The CDR3 bases are TGTGCCAGTACCCGAGTGGGGAGCCTGAGCTCCTACAATGAGCAGTTCTTC. The chain couples TRBV19 to TRBJ2-1, with D tentatively TRBD2 (5 bases). V was trimmed by 7 bases and J by 0 bases, leaving 19 bases between them. This CDR3 comprises 17 residues. Germline CDR1 reads LNHDA; CDR2 reads SQIVND (reference sequence). Complete variable domain (other parts from reference TRBV19 and TRBJ2-1): DGGITQSPKYLFRKEGQNVTLSCEQNLNHDAMYWYRQDPGQGLRLIYYSQIVNDFQKGDIAEGYSVSREKKESFPLTVTSAQKNPTAFYLCASTRVGSLSSYNEQFFGPGTRLTVL.

In this sample, this clone turned up once. The gene calls are TRBV19 and TRBJ2-5; D unresolved. Germline values: CDR1 LNHDA, CDR2 SQIVND (reference sequence). The V end was cut by 5 bases, the J end by 4 bases, with 11 bases between. The CDR3 has 13 amino acids. The CDR3 spells CASSSPNGETQYF. The CDR3 DNA sequence: TGTGCCAGTAGTTCCCCGAACGGAGAGACCCAGTACTTC. Together with reference TRBV19 and TRBJ2-5, the CDR3 gives the full variable domain: DGGITQSPKYLFRKEGQNVTLSCEQNLNHDAMYWYRQDPGQGLRLIYYSQIVNDFQKGDIAEGYSVSREKKESFPLTVTSAQKNPTAFYLCASSSPNGETQYFGPGTRLLVL.

The chain combines TRBV15 with TRBJ1-1, with D perhaps matching TRBD1 (5 bases). The V and J ends lost 0 bases and 1 base respectively, with 9 bases between them. CDR3 length: 15 residues. CDR1 LNHNV and CDR2 YYDKDF come from the germline V gene (reference sequence). The DNA of the CDR3 is TGTGCCACCAGCAGAGATTTGGGGGGGAACACTGAAGCTTTCTTT. This sequence encodes CATSRDLGGNTEAFF.

This chain connects TRBV9 to TRBJ1-3; D is unclear. V gave up 3 bases and J gave up 0 bases, with 13 bases separating them. CDR3 size: 16 residues. Germline assignment: CDR1 SGDLS and CDR2 YYNGEE. The DNA for the CDR3 is TGTGCCAGCAGCGGCCTCGTGGGGAACTCTGGAAACACCATATATTTT. Its translation: CASSGLVGNSGNTIYF.

This sequence joins TRBV27 and TRBJ1-5, with D tentatively TRBD1 (5 bases). The CDR3 sequence is 20 residues long. V shed 1 base and J shed 0 bases, with 22 bases lying between them. CDR1 and CDR2 (germline): MNHEY, SMNVEV (reference sequence). CDR3 sequence (DNA): TGTGCCAGCAGTTTATTCTCAAACCTCGACAGAGGATATAGCAATCAGCCCCAGCATTTT. It codes for CASSLFSNLDRGYSNQPQHF.

The V call is TRBV5-1, the J call TRBJ1-1, with unresolved D. The CDR3 sequence is 13 residues long. V gave up 0 bases and J gave up 6 bases, with 9 bases separating them. Germline V gene data show CDR1 as SGHRS and CDR2 as YFSETQ. CDR3 DNA: TGCGCCAGCAGCTTGGTAGGGATCCCTGAAGCTTTCTTT. As protein: CASSLVGIPEAFF.

This clone was recorded a few times. The chain has TRBV25-1 and TRBJ1-6; TRBD1 is a possible D gene (6 bases). From germline, CDR1 is MGHDK and CDR2 SYGVNS. The germline V and J ends were trimmed by 7 bases and 5 bases, with 12 bases remaining between them. The CDR3 has 14 residues. This CDR3 reads CASTRGLDNSPLHF. The CDR3 region has the DNA TGTGCCAGCACCAGGGGTCTGGATAATTCACCCCTCCACTTT.

In DNA, the CDR3 is TGTGCCATCAGTGGGTTCGAAGCGGGAGGCGAGCAGTTCTTC. Translation: CAISGFEAGGEQFF. The V gene is TRBV10-3, the J gene TRBJ2-1, with TRBD2 identical over 9 bases. With 4 bases clipped from V and 10 bases from J, the junction kept 8 bases outside the gene matches. The CDR3 consists of 14 residues. From germline, CDR1 is ENHRY and CDR2 SYGVKD.

The V and J genes are TRBV15 and TRBJ2-3; the match to TRBD2 covers 12 bases. Trimming removed 3 bases from V and 3 bases from J; junction bases left unmatched: 1. Germline assignment: CDR1 LNHNV and CDR2 YYDKDF (reference sequence). The CDR3 runs to 15 residues. In DNA, the CDR3 is TGTGCCACCAGCAGGACTAGCGGGAGAACAGATACGCAGTATTTT. It encodes CATSRTSGRTDTQYF.

This clone was seen once. This sample also contains other DNA sequences that code for the same CDR3. The J gene is TRBJ2-1, the V gene TRBV10-3; D tentatively fits TRBD1 or TRBD2 (5 bases each). The germline V gene has CDR1 ENHRY and CDR2 SYGVKD. Trimming removed 2 bases at V and 0 bases at J, with 11 bases between. The CDR3 runs to 16 residues. CDR3 sequence: CAISEPAGSSYNEQFF. The CDR3 DNA sequence: TGTGCCATCAGTGAGCCGGCAGGGAGCTCCTACAATGAGCAGTTCTTC.

The rearrangement links TRBV19 to TRBJ2-1; D is unclear. Per the germline V gene, CDR1 is LNHDA and CDR2 is SQIVND (reference sequence). Trimming took 7 bases from V and 7 from J, leaving 17 bases between them. The CDR3 contains 14 residues. The CDR3 sequence is CASTTSSLGNEQFF. DNA for the CDR3: TGTGCCAGTACCACGAGCAGCCTAGGGAATGAGCAGTTCTTC.

This clone was seen only once. The gene calls are TRBV19 and TRBJ2-5; 7 nucleotides match TRBD2. The CDR3 runs to 18 residues. Trimming at V came to 2 bases and at J to 2 bases, leaving 14 bases not matched to a gene. Germline V lookup: CDR1 LNHDA, CDR2 SQIVND (reference sequence). The CDR3 sequence is CASSIRLPQLAWQETQYF. The CDR3, as DNA: TGTGCCAGTAGTATAAGACTACCCCAACTAGCGTGGCAAGAGACCCAGTACTTC.

This chain connects TRBV5-1 to TRBJ2-1, with TRBD2 matching 10 bases. Trimming at V came to 4 bases and at J to 7 bases, leaving 11 bases not matched to a gene. The CDR3 has 16 amino acids. From germline, CDR1 is SGHRS and CDR2 YFSETQ. Written as DNA, the CDR3 is TGCGCCAGCAGCGTGACGCTAGCGGGGGTTAGTAATGAGCAGTTCTTC. This translates into CASSVTLAGVSNEQFF.

This clone came up many times. CDR3 DNA sequence: TGTGCCAGTAGTGCGACAGGGAGTCAGCCCCAGCATTTT. It translates to CASSATGSQPQHF. The gene calls are TRBV19 and TRBJ1-5; 7 nucleotides match TRBD1. This CDR3 contains 13 residues. Trimming took 5 bases from V and 6 from J; bases not matched to a gene: 4. The germline gives CDR1 LNHDA, CDR2 SQIVND (reference sequence).

This rearrangement joins TRBV9 to TRBJ2-1; 13 bases are a match to TRBD2. The CDR3 is made up of 16 amino acids. Germline assignment: CDR1 SGDLS and CDR2 YYNGEE. Trimming removed 6 bases from V and 5 bases from J; junction bases left unmatched: 8. The CDR3 reads CASTPPGLAGNNEQFF. CDR3 DNA sequence: TGTGCCAGCACTCCCCCGGGACTAGCGGGAAACAATGAGCAGTTCTTC. Full variable domain (remainder filled in from reference TRBV9 and TRBJ2-1): DSGVTQTPKHLITATGQRVTLRCSPRSGDLSVYWYQQSLDQGLQFLIQYYNGEERAKGNILERFSAQQFPDLHSELNLSSLELGDSALYFCASTPPGLAGNNEQFFGPGTRLTVL.

The V call is TRBV11-2, the J call TRBJ2-7; 9 nucleotides line up with TRBD1. Looked up from germline, CDR1 is SGHAT and CDR2 is FQNNGV. The CDR3 sequence is 18 residues long. J was trimmed by 1 base and V by 4 bases; bases with no gene match: 14. CDR3 coding DNA: TGTGCCAGCAGCTCCCTTCGGTTCACAGGGGGCCTTTCCTACGAGCAGTACTTC. This codes for CASSSLRFTGGLSYEQYF.

This chain links TRBV6-1 with TRBJ1-5, with a tentative D call TRBD1 (5 bases). From germline, CDR1 is MNHNS and CDR2 SASEGT. With 4 bases removed from V and 5 bases from J, the gap between germline ends came to 15 bases. CDR3 length: 15 amino acids. DNA of the CDR3: TGTGCCAGCAGTGTGTCGGGGGAGGGAGATCAGCCCCAGCATTTT. Protein product: CASSVSGEGDQPQHF.

The rearrangement joins TRBV11-3 to TRBJ2-6, with D perhaps matching TRBD1 (5 bases). The CDR3 consists of 16 residues. Germline V gives CDR1 SGHNT, CDR2 YENEEA. V lost 0 bases and J lost 3, with 9 bases in between. CDR3 coding DNA: TGTGCCAGCAGCTTAGAAGGGGTCGGTGGGGCCAACGTCCTGACTTTC. It yields the protein CASSLEGVGGANVLTF. Complete variable domain (other parts from reference TRBV11-3 and TRBJ2-6): EAGVVQSPRYKIIEKKQPVAFWCNPISGHNTLYWYLQNLGQGPELLIRYENEEAVDDSQLPKDRFSAERLKGVDSTLKIQPAELGDSAVYLCASSLEGVGGANVLTFGAGSRLTVL.

The chain uses TRBV9 and TRBJ1-6; D gene uncertain. Germline CDR1 reads SGDLS; CDR2 reads YYNGEE. The CDR3 has 16 residues. Trimming took 0 bases from V and 10 from J, leaving 17 bases between them. Here the CDR3 DNA reads TGTGCCAGCAGCGTAGGGGCCCGCGGAATCGAATCACCCCTCCACTTT. Amino acid sequence: CASSVGARGIESPLHF.

V and J are TRBV28 and TRBJ2-1; D is unresolved. V was clipped by 7 bases and J by 7 bases, with 14 bases between them. The CDR3 runs to 13 residues. CDR1 and CDR2 from the germline V gene are MDHEN and SYDVKM. CDR3 sequence reads: CASTTAPRNEQFF. CDR3 nucleotides: TGTGCCAGCACCACCGCCCCGAGGAATGAGCAGTTCTTC.